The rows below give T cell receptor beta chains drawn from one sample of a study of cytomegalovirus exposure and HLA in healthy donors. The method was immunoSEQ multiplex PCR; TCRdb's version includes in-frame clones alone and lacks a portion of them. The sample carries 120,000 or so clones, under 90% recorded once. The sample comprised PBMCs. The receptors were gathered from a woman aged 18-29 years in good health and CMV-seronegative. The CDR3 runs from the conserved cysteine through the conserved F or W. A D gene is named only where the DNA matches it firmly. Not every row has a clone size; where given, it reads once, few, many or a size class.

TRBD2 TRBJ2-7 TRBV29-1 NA TGCAGCGTTGGTAGCGGGGGGTACGAGCAGTACTTC CSVGSGGYEQYF
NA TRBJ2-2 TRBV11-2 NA TGTGCCAGCAGCTCCGCGACTGACACCGGGGAGCTGTTTTTT CASSSATDTGELFF
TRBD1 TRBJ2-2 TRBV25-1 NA TGTGCCAGCACCCCGAAGTGGCAGGGGGCCCCCGGGGAGCTGTTTTTT CASTPKWQGAPGELFF
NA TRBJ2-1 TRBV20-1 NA TGCAGTGTCCAGGGGTACAATGAGCAGTTCTTC CSVQGYNEQFF
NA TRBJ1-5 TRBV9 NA TGTGCCAGCAGCGCTGAACCCCAGGGTTATCAGCCCCAGCATTTT CASSAEPQGYQPQHF
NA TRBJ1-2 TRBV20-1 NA TGCAGTATTAGGGAGAACTATGGCTACACCTTC CSIRENYGYTF
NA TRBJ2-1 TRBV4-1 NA TGCGCCAGCAGCCACCGGGACTTCAATGAGCAGTTCTTC CASSHRDFNEQFF
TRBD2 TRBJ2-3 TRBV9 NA TGTGCCAGCAGCGGAGGGACTAGCGGAAGCACAGATACGCAGTATTTT CASSGGTSGSTDTQYF
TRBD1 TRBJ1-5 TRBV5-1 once TGCGCCAGCAGCTGGGGGGGACAGGGTAAGTGGGTCAATCAGCCCCAGCATTTT CASSWGGQGKWVNQPQHF
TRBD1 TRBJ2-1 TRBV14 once TGTGCCAGCAGCCAACTAGACAGGGGTTATAATGAGCAGTTCTTC CASSQLDRGYNEQFF
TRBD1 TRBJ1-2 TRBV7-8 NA TGTGCCAGCAGCTCGGACAGGGTTGGCTACACCTTC CASSSDRVGYTF
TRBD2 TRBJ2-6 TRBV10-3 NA TGTGCCGTCCAGGGAGGGTCCGGGGCCAACGTCCTGACTTTC CAVQGGSGANVLTF
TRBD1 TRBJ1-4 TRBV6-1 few TGTGCCAGCAGTGCGGACAGGGTCGGAGAAAAACTGTTTTTT CASSADRVGEKLFF
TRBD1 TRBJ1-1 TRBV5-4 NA TGTGCCAGCAGAGAAAAGGGGACAGGAAACACTGAAGCTTTCTTT CASREKGTGNTEAFF
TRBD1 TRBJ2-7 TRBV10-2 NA TGCGCCAGCAGTGAGTTCCGGGACAGTGACTCCTACGAGCAGTACTTC CASSEFRDSDSYEQYF
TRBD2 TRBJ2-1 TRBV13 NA TGTGCCAGCGGGGGTTCGGCGGGAGAGGCCTACAATGAGCAGTTCTTC CASGGSAGEAYNEQFF
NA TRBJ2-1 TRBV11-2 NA TGTGCCAGCAGCTTAGTCCCGGGAGTAACCCACAATGAGCAGTTCTTC CASSLVPGVTHNEQFF
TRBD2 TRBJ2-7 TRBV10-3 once TGTGCCACTGGACTAGCGGGCTACGAGCAGTACTTC CATGLAGYEQYF
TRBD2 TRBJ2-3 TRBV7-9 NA TGTGCCAGCAGCTTAGTGGGCAGCGGGAGGCCGTACACAGATACGCAGTATTTT CASSLVGSGRPYTDTQYF
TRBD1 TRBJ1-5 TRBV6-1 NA TGTGCCAGCAGTGATCTTCAAGGGACAGGGGGTATAGCCCAGCATTTT CASSDLQGTGGIAQHF
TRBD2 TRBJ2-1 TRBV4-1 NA TGCGCCAGCAGCCAAGGTCGGTCTAGCGGGACTAGGAAGAATGAGCAGTTCTTC CASSQGRSSGTRKNEQFF
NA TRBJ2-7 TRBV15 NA TGTGCCACCAGCAGAGATGGGGGCAGTACCTCCTACGAGCAGTACTTC CATSRDGGSTSYEQYF
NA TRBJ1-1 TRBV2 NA TGTGCCACCATGACAGGTATGAACACTGAAGCTTTCTTT CATMTGMNTEAFF
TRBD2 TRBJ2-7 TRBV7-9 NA TGTGCCAGCAGCTTCGGGGGGAGGGTGTCGGGGCAGTACTTC CASSFGGRVSGQYF
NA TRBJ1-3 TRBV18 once TGTGCCAGCTCACCAGGGCCTGGAAACACCATATATTTT CASSPGPGNTIYF
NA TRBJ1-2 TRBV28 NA TGTGCCAGCAGTTTACCGGAGCGGGTGAATGGCTACACCTTC CASSLPERVNGYTF
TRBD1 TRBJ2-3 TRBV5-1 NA TGCGCCAGCAGGGGACAGCCAACTAGCACAGATACGCAGTATTTT CASRGQPTSTDTQYF
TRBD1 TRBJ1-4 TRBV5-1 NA TGCGCCAGCAAAGGTGGGACAGGGGTGGAAAAACTGTTTTTT CASKGGTGVEKLFF
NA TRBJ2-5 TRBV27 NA TGTGCCAGCAGTTTCTCCCAAGAGACCCAGTACTTC CASSFSQETQYF
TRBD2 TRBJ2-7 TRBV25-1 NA TGTGCCAGCAGTGAAATGGGCGGGAGCACCAACTACGAGCAGTACTTC CASSEMGGSTNYEQYF
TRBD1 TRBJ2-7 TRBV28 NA TGTGCCAGCAGTTGGGATCTAGGGGGCAGGGAAACGGGCGAGCAGTACTTC CASSWDLGGRETGEQYF
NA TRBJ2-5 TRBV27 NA TGTGCCAGCAGTTTGTACAGCTACGAGACCCAGTACTTC CASSLYSYETQYF
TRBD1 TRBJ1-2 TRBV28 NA TGTGCCAGCAGTTACAGGGGCCATACCAACTATGGCTACACCTTC CASSYRGHTNYGYTF
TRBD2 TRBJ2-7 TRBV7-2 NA TGTGCCAGCAGCCGCCGTTGGGGCGGGGGAGCCTACGAGCAGTACTTC CASSRRWGGGAYEQYF
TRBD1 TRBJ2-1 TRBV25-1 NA TGTGCCAGCAGTCCAGGGACAGGTTTATACAATGAGCAGTTCTTC CASSPGTGLYNEQFF
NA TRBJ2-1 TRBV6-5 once TGTGCCAGCAGTTCGACACCCAATGTATACAATGAGCAGTTCTTC CASSSTPNVYNEQFF
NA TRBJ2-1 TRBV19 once TGTGCCAGTAGTCTGTCCAATGAGCAGTTCTTC CASSLSNEQFF
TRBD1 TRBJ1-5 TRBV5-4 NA TGTGCCAGCAGCTCGGGGACAGATGGCAATCAGCCCCAGCATTTT CASSSGTDGNQPQHF
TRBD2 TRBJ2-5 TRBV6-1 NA TGTGCCAGCAGTGAAGACGTCGCGGGAGTAGAGACCCAGTACTTC CASSEDVAGVETQYF
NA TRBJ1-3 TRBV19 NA TGTGCCAGTAAAAAGGTGGCGGGGTTCTCTGGAAACACCATATATTTT CASKKVAGFSGNTIYF
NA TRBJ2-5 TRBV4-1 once TGCGCCAGCAGCCAGGGGCTAGAGGTCGGTTTAGAGACCCAGTACTTC CASSQGLEVGLETQYF
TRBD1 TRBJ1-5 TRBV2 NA TGTGCCAGCAGTGGACAGGGAGATCAGCCCCAGCATTTT CASSGQGDQPQHF
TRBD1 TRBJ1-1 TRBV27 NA TGTGCCAGCAGTTTATCGAACAGGGGGCCGCAGGGCACTGAAGCTTTCTTT CASSLSNRGPQGTEAFF